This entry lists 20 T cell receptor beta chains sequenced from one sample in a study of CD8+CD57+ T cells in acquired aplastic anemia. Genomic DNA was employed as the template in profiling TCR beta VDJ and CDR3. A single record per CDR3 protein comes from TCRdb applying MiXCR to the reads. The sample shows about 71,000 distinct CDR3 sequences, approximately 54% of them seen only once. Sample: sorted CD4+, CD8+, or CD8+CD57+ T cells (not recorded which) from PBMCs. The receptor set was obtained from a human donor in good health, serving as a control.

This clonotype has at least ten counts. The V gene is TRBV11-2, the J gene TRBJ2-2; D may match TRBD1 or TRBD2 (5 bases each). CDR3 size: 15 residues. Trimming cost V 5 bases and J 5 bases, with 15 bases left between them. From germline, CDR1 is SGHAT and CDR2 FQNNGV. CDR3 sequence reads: CASSLPGRATGELFF. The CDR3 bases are TGTGCCAGCAGCCTACCGGGGCGGGCGACCGGGGAGCTGTTTTTT.

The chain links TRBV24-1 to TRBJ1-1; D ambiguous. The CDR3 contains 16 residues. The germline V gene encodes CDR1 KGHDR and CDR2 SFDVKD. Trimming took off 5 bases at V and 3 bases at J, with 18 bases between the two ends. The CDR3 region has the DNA TGTGCCACCAGTGGCATGTCTGGTGGCTGGGACACTGAAGCTTTCTTT. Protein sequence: CATSGMSGGWDTEAFF.

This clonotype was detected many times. CDR3 nucleotide sequence: TGTGCCAGCAGGGGCGGGACGACCTACAATGAGCAGTTCTTC. Its protein is CASRGGTTYNEQFF. This chain connects TRBV6-1 to TRBJ2-1, with a possible D match to TRBD2 (6 bases). CDR1 is MNHNS and CDR2 is SASEGT in the germline V gene. Trimming removed 6 bases from V and 2 bases from J, with 11 bases in between. The CDR3 has 14 amino acids.

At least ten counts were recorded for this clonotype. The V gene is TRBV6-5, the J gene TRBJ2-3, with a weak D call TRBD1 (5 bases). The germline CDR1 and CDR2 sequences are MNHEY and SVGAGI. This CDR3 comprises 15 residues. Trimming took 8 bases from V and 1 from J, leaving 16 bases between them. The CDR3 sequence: CASGQGGSGTDTQYF. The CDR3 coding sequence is TGTGCCAGCGGCCAGGGCGGTTCTGGCACAGATACGCAGTATTTT.

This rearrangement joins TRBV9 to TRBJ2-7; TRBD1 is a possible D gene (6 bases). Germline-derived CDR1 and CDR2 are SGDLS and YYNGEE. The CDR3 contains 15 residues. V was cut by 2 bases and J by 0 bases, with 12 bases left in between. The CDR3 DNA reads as TGTGCCAGCAGCGTGACAGGACAGAGCTCCTACGAGCAGTACTTC. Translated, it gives CASSVTGQSSYEQYF.

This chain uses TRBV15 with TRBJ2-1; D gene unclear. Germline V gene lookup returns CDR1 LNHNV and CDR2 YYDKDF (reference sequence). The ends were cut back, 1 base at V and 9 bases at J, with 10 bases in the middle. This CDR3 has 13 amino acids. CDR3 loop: CATSRVLLREQFF. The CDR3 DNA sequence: TGTGCCACCAGCAGAGTTTTGCTACGTGAGCAGTTCTTC.

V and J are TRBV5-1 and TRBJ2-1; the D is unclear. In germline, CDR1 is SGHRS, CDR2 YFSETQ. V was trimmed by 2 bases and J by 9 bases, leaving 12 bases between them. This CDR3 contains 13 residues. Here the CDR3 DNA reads TGCGCCAGCAGCTTATCCGATAGAGGTGAGCAGTTCTTC. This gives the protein CASSLSDRGEQFF.

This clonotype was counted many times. The CDR3 nucleotides read TGTGCCAGCAGTTTAGAGGGGTTTAGCGGATACTACAATGAGCAGTTCTTC. Amino acid sequence: CASSLEGFSGYYNEQFF. V usage is TRBV12-3 or TRBV12-4 and J usage is TRBJ2-1; tentatively, D is TRBD2 (6 bases). This CDR3 is 17 amino acids long. Trimming stripped 1 base from V and 3 bases from J, with 16 bases between.

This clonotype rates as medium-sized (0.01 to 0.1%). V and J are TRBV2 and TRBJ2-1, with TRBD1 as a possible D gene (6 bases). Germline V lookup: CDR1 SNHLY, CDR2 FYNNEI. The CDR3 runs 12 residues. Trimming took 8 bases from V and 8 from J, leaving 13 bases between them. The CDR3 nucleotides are TGTGCCAGCCGGGACATTTACTATGAGCAGTTCTTC. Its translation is CASRDIYYEQFF.

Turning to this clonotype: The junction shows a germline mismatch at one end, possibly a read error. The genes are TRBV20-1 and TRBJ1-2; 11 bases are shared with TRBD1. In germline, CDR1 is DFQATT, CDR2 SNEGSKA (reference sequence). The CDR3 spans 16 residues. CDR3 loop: CSARERWDRGYDGYAF. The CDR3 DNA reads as TGCAGTGCTAGGGAGAGGTGGGACAGGGGGTATGATGGCTACGCCTTC.

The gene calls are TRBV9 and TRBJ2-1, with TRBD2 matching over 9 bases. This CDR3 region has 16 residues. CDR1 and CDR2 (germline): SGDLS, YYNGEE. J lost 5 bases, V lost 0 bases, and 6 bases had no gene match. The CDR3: CASSVGGSGGNNEQFF. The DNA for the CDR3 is TGTGCCAGCAGCGTAGGGGGAAGCGGGGGGAACAATGAGCAGTTCTTC.

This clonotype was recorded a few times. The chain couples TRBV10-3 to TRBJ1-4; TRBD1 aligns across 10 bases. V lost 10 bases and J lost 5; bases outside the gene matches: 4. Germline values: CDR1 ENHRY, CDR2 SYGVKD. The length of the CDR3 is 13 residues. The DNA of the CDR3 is TGTGCCAGCCGGGACAGGGGAAATGAAAAACTGTTTTTT. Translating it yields CASRDRGNEKLFF.

The CDR3 DNA sequence: TGCAGCGTTGGAGGCAGGGCCTACGAGCAGTACTTC. Protein product: CSVGGRAYEQYF. The V call is TRBV29-1, the J call TRBJ2-7, with D possibly matching TRBD1 (5 bases). This CDR3 comprises 12 residues. V lost 4 bases to trimming and J lost 2 bases, with 9 bases between them. From germline, CDR1 is SQVTM and CDR2 ANQGSEA.

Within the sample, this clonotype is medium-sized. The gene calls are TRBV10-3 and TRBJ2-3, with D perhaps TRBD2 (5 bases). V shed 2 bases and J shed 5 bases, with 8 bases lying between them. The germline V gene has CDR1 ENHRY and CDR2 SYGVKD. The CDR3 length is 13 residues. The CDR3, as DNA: TGTGCCATCAGTGAGACCCGGGGAGATACGCAGTATTTT. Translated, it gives CAISETRGDTQYF.

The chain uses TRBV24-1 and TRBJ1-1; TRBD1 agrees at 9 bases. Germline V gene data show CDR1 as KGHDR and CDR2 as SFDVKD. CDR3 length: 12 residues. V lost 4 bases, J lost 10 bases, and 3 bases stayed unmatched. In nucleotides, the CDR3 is TGTGCCACCAGTGAAGGGACAGGGAGAGCTTTCTTT. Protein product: CATSEGTGRAFF.

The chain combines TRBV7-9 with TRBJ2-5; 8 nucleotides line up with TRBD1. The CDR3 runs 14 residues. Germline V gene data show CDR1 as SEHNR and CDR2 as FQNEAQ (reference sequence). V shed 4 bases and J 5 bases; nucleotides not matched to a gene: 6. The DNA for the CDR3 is TGTGCCAGCAGCTCCCGACAGGGGATGGAGACCCAGTACTTC. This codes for CASSSRQGMETQYF.

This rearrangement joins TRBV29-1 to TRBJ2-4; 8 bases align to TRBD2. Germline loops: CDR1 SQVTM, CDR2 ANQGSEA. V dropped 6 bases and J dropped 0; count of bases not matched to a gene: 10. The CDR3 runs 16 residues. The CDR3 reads CSVSPRGGVAKNIQYF. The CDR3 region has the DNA TGCAGCGTGAGCCCCCGGGGGGGGGTAGCCAAAAACATTCAGTACTTC.

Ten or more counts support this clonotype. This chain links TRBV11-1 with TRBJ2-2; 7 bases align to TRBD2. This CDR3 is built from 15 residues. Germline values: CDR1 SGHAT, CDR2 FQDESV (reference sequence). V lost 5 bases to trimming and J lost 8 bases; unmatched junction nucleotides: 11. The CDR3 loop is CASSPEGTKVGELFF. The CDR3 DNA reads TGTGCCAGCAGCCCTGAGGGGACTAAGGTTGGGGAGCTGTTTTTT.

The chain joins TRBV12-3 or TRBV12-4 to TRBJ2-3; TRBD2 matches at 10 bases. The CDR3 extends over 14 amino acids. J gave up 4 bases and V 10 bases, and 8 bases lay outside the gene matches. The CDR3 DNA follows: TGTGCCATCCAGCGGGGGGGGGGCGCAGATACGCAGTATTTT. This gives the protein CAIQRGGGADTQYF.

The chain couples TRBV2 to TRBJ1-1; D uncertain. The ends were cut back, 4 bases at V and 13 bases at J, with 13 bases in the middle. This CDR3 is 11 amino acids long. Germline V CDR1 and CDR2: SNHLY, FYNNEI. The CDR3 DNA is TGTGCCAGCAGTGGAATCACCGAGGGTTTCTTT. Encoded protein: CASSGITEGFF.